Listed below are T cell receptor beta chains from one sample, sequenced in a study of identical twins. TCRdb processed the 5' RACE reads anew with MiXCR; each CDR3 protein has one entry. The data show 600,000 to 800,000 distinct CDR3 sequences, 21% seen once. The same sample was also used in a study of T cells expressing NK-cell markers.

The sample comprised PBMCs. These receptors were collected from a woman younger than 30 in good health. The conserved cysteine and the conserved F or W are not part of the CDR3 here.

V: TRBV6-5
J: TRBJ1-1
CDR3: ASSYTDNTEAF

V: TRBV12-3/TRBV12-4
J: TRBJ1-2
CDR3: ASYFSGTWGGYT

V: TRBV12-3/TRBV12-4
J: TRBJ1-1
CDR3: ASSLTGEGLEAF

V: TRBV5-1
J: TRBJ2-3
CDR3: ASRVTSGGRGDTQY

V: TRBV12-3/TRBV12-4
J: TRBJ1-2
CDR3: ASSRAFLLNYGYT

V: TRBV5-1
J: TRBJ2-1
CDR3: ASSILAEPYNEQF

V: TRBV7-2
J: TRBJ2-5
CDR3: ASRRGRNLQETQY

V: TRBV6-5
J: TRBJ1-5
CDR3: ASSYHLTVEGSCNQPQH

V: TRBV5-1
J: TRBJ1-6
CDR3: ASSRQANRNSPLH

V: TRBV12-3/TRBV12-4
J: TRBJ1-1
CDR3: ASSQSAGTWAF

V: TRBV20-1
J: TRBJ2-1
CDR3: SAGSGRGRNEQF

V: TRBV27
J: TRBJ2-2
CDR3: ASSLKPGSSARELF

V: TRBV12-3/TRBV12-4
J: TRBJ2-3
CDR3: ASTPGFLTDTQY

V: TRBV12-3/TRBV12-4
J: TRBJ2-5
CDR3: ASTRNAGKETQY

V: TRBV20-1
J: TRBJ2-7
CDR3: SAREGARGSYEQY

V: TRBV29-1
J: TRBJ2-3
CDR3: SQGSADTQY

V: TRBV7-9
J: TRBJ2-7
CDR3: ASSPFSYEQY

V: TRBV6-2/TRBV6-3
J: TRBJ2-2
CDR3: ASVQGAGELF

V: TRBV12-3/TRBV12-4
J: TRBJ2-1
CDR3: ASSRSLSGQF

V: TRBV5-5
J: TRBJ2-7
CDR3: ASSLAASDYEQY

V: TRBV6-5
J: TRBJ1-6
CDR3: ASSYDGRANSPLH

V: TRBV9
J: TRBJ2-1
CDR3: ASSGGRYEQF